Listed below are T cell receptor beta chains from one sample, sequenced in a study of spatial heterogeneity in lung cancer. TCRdb used MiXCR to reprocess the 5' RACE reads, holding one entry per CDR3 protein. The table includes around 41,000 distinct CDR3 sequences, approximately 24% detected once. The sample consisted of PBMCs, taken at follow-up. These receptors all stem from a female donor with early-stage non-small cell lung cancer. The CDR3 runs from the conserved cysteine through the conserved F or W. D genes are given only for firm matches. Size is stated for part of the rows, as once, few or many counts, or as a class when the clone is expanded.

>few|TRBJ1-3|.|TRBV7-3
TGTGCCAGCGCGTTCACGCAGGGGCCCGGAAACACCATATATTTT
CASAFTQGPGNTIYF
>.|TRBJ2-1|TRBD2|TRBV29-1
TGCAGTGGGGGGGGAGAGCCAAATGAGCAGTTCTTC
CSGGGEPNEQFF
>few|TRBJ2-6|.|TRBV7-2
TGTGCCAGCAGCTTAGCGGGGGCGGTTGGGGCCAACGTCCTGACTTTC
CASSLAGAVGANVLTF
>many|TRBJ1-6|TRBD1|TRBV16
TGTGCCAGCAGCGACAGGGGGCTTTCACCCCTCCACTTT
CASSDRGLSPLHF
>many|TRBJ1-1|.|TRBV20-1
TGCAGTGCTCTTGGACCAGGCTCTGAAGCTTTCTTT
CSALGPGSEAFF
>.|TRBJ2-1|.|TRBV14
TGTGCCAGCAGCCCAGGTGACGGGGCAGGGCAGTTCTTC
CASSPGDGAGQFF
>.|TRBJ2-6|.|TRBV6-6
TGTGCCAGCAGTTACGGTGGGGCCAACGTCCTGACTTTC
CASSYGGANVLTF
>many|TRBJ1-2|TRBD1|TRBV12-3/TRBV12-4
TGTGCCAGCAGTTTACAGGGGGACTATGGCTACACCTTC
CASSLQGDYGYTF
>many|TRBJ2-5|TRBD1|TRBV20-1
TGCAGTGCCACTAGGGGACAGTACCAAGAGACCCAGTACTTC
CSATRGQYQETQYF
>.|TRBJ2-5|TRBD1|TRBV12-3/TRBV12-4
TGTGCCAGCAGTTCGGGACAGGGACATCAAGAGACCCAGTACTTC
CASSSGQGHQETQYF
>few|TRBJ2-1|TRBD2|TRBV7-9
TGTGCCAGCAGCTTACCGGGGGGTCCCTACAATGAGCAGTTCTTC
CASSLPGGPYNEQFF
>.|TRBJ2-2|.|TRBV10-2
TGCGCCAGCAGTGAGTGGAGATTAAGAGGCGGGGAGCTGTTTTTT
CASSEWRLRGGELFF
>few|TRBJ2-2|TRBD2|TRBV7-3
TGTGCCAGCAGCTTTGATGGGAGGGCAGGAACCGGGGAGCTGTTTTTT
CASSFDGRAGTGELFF
>.|TRBJ1-1|TRBD1|TRBV29-1
TGCAGCGTTGCCTCATACAGGGGCCCAGGGACTGAAGCTTTCTTT
CSVASYRGPGTEAFF
>.|TRBJ2-1|.|TRBV13
TGTGCCAGCAGGGGTCCTAGCGCCTACAATGAGCAGTTCTTC
CASRGPSAYNEQFF
>many|TRBJ1-2|.|TRBV12-3/TRBV12-4
TGTGCCAGCAGTTTGCCGCAGGGGAAATATGGCTACACCTTC
CASSLPQGKYGYTF
>.|TRBJ1-3|.|TRBV7-8
TGTGCCAGCAGCTCCCGGACGGGAAACACCATATATTTT
CASSSRTGNTIYF
>many|TRBJ2-3|.|TRBV7-2
TGTGCCAGCAGCCTCTCTAGGTCAGATACGCAGTATTTT
CASSLSRSDTQYF
>.|TRBJ1-2|.|TRBV5-1
TGCGCCAGCAGCGAGGTGGCGGGGAACTATGGCTACACCTTC
CASSEVAGNYGYTF
>few|TRBJ1-1|.|TRBV5-6
TGTGCCAGCAGCTTGGCCGGGAGAGGTCAAGCTTTCTTT
CASSLAGRGQAFF
>many|TRBJ2-7|TRBD1|TRBV19
TGTGCAACAGAACCGGGACAGGGTACCGAGCAGTACTTC
CATEPGQGTEQYF
>few|TRBJ2-5|TRBD2|TRBV3-1
TGTGCCAGCAGCGAGCGGGGGGCCATCGCGGGAGAGACCCAGTACTTC
CASSERGAIAGETQYF
>.|TRBJ2-7|.|TRBV5-1
TGCGCCAGCAGCTTGGGGCAGTTAAGGGGGACGGAGTACTTC
CASSLGQLRGTEYF
>.|TRBJ1-2|TRBD1|TRBV9
TGTGCCAGCAGCCTTCAGGACAGGGCGGGTGGCTACACCTTC
CASSLQDRAGGYTF
>many|TRBJ2-4|.|TRBV11-2
TGTGCCAGCCGGGACATTATAGCCAAAAACATTCAGTACTTC
CASRDIIAKNIQYF
>.|TRBJ2-5|TRBD1|TRBV7-6
TGTGCCAGCAGCTATGGGACAGCCCAACAAGAGACCCAGTACTTC
CASSYGTAQQETQYF
>few|TRBJ2-1|.|TRBV12-5
TGTGCTAGTGGTTTGGGCTCGGACGTCTCCTACAATGAGCAGTTCTTC
CASGLGSDVSYNEQFF